This is a list of T cell receptor beta chains from one sample in a study of graft-versus-host responses after intestinal transplantation. Measured with immunoSEQ multiplex PCR; TCRdb has only the in-frame clones, and not every one. The sample consists of roughly 40,000 clones, about 90% of them appearing once. The sample here was PBMCs, taken approximately 300 days after intestinal transplant. The receptors originated from a human patient who received an intestinal transplant, so some T cells may come from the graft donor. Both conserved end residues are part of each CDR3. Fields, in order: clone size, D gene, V gene, J gene, CDR3 protein, CDR3 DNA. The D gene is left open where the match is weak. Clone sizes are given selectively: once, few, many, or a class where the clone is expanded.

>once|TRBD2|TRBV6-5|TRBJ2-7
CASSYSRTSGDYEQYF
TGTGCCAGCAGTTACTCCAGGACTAGCGGGGACTACGAGCAGTACTTC
>NA|TRBD1|TRBV15|TRBJ2-2
CATSPGTGGTGELFF
TGTGCCACCAGCCCCGGGACAGGGGGCACCGGGGAGCTGTTTTTT
>NA|TRBD1|TRBV7-2|TRBJ1-1
CASSPGQGNEAFF
TGTGCCAGCAGCCCCGGACAGGGAAACGAAGCTTTCTTT
>NA|NA|TRBV5-1|TRBJ2-1
CASSPTWGARLADNEQFF
TGCGCCAGCAGCCCCACCTGGGGGGCTCGGCTAGCGGACAATGAGCAGTTCTTC
>NA|NA|TRBV2|TRBJ2-7
CASVPPPASYEQYF
TGTGCCAGCGTCCCCCCCCCGGCCTCCTACGAGCAGTACTTC
>NA|TRBD1|TRBV6-5|TRBJ1-2
CASSEGQGSYGYTF
TGTGCCAGCAGTGAGGGACAGGGCAGCTATGGCTACACCTTC
>NA|NA|TRBV9|TRBJ2-1
CASSAAGLQPYNEQFF
TGTGCCAGCAGCGCCGCGGGCCTCCAACCCTACAATGAGCAGTTCTTC
>NA|TRBD2|TRBV2|TRBJ2-3
CASSEASGGLFHTDTQYF
TGTGCCAGCAGTGAAGCTAGCGGGGGCCTATTCCACACAGATACGCAGTATTTT
>once|NA|TRBV5-1|TRBJ1-2
CASSPGVEPTYGYTF
TGCGCCAGCAGCCCCGGTGTGGAGCCTACCTATGGCTACACCTTC
>NA|TRBD1|TRBV28|TRBJ2-7
CASSGQGASYEQYF
TGTGCCAGCTCGGGACAGGGGGCTTCCTACGAGCAGTACTTC
>NA|TRBD2|TRBV11-2|TRBJ2-5
CASSTGTSGMGETQYF
TGTGCCAGCAGCACCGGGACTAGCGGGATGGGTGAGACCCAGTACTTC
>NA|NA|TRBV5-5|TRBJ2-3
CASSLGWVGTDTQYF
TGTGCCAGCAGCTTAGGCTGGGTAGGCACAGATACGCAGTATTTT
>NA|TRBD1|TRBV6-5|TRBJ1-2
CASSRQGRGYTF
TGTGCCAGCAGCAGACAGGGGAGGGGCTACACCTTC
>NA|TRBD1|TRBV6-5|TRBJ1-2
CASKGQGAQDYGYTF
TGTGCCAGCAAGGGACAGGGGGCGCAGGACTATGGCTACACCTTC
>NA|NA|TRBV6-6|TRBJ2-2
CASSELGLTTGELFF
TGTGCCAGCAGCGAACTAGGACTCACCACCGGGGAGCTGTTTTTT
>NA|TRBD2|TRBV5-4|TRBJ2-7
CASSFSAGGFFHSEQYF
TGTGCCAGCAGCTTTTCAGCGGGGGGATTTTTCCACTCCGAGCAGTACTTC
>NA|NA|TRBV5-4|TRBJ1-2
CASSQAPNYGYTF
TGTGCCAGCAGTCAAGCTCCTAACTATGGCTACACCTTC
>NA|NA|TRBV7-2|TRBJ2-2
CASSPVRRGELFF
TGTGCCAGCAGTCCTGTCCGGCGTGGGGAGCTGTTTTTT
>NA|NA|TRBV23-1|TRBJ2-7
CASSLDRGSYEQYF
TGCGCCAGCAGTCTGGACAGAGGATCATACGAGCAGTACTTC
>NA|NA|TRBV18|TRBJ1-6
CASSPGGRDNSPLHF
TGTGCCAGCTCACCGGGGGGAAGGGATAATTCACCCCTCCACTTT
>NA|NA|TRBV9|TRBJ2-2
CASSVKGNTGELFF
TGTGCCAGCAGCGTAAAAGGGAACACCGGGGAGCTGTTTTTT
>NA|TRBD1|TRBV5-6|TRBJ2-3
CASSLGDREFTDTQYF
TGTGCCAGCAGCTTGGGAGACAGGGAGTTCACAGATACGCAGTATTTT
>NA|NA|TRBV29-1|TRBJ2-2
CSVETGSNTGELFF
TGCAGCGTGGAGACAGGTTCGAACACCGGGGAGCTGTTTTTT